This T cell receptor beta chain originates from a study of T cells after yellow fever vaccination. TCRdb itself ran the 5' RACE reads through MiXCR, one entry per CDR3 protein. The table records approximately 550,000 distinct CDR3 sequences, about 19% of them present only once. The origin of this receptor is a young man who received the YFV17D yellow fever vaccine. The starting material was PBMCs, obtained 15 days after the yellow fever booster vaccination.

In DNA, the CDR3 is TGCGCCAGCTATCTTAACTCCGATGAGCAGTTCTTC. Translated, it gives CASYLNSDEQFF. The chain has TRBV5-1 and TRBJ2-1; no firm D call. V dropped 7 bases and J dropped 8 bases, with 13 bases sitting between them. CDR3 length equals 12 residues. Germline loops: CDR1 SGHRS, CDR2 YFSETQ. Combining the CDR3 with reference TRBV5-1 and TRBJ2-1 gives the whole variable domain KAGVTQTPRYLIKTRGQQVTLSCSPISGHRSVSWYQQTPGQGLQFLFEYFSETQRNKGNFPGRFSGRQFSNSRSEMNVSTLELGDSALYLCASYLNSDEQFFGPGTRLTVL.